This TCR beta chain was profiled in a study of blood T cell repertoires in COVID-19. The wider study: PBMCs, B-cell-depleted T cells, or T cells provided the cDNA or gDNA that made up the material.

Those who participated ranged in age from roughly 18 to 90 years and resided in some 24 US areas. Trimming removed 3 bases at V and 3 bases at J, with 9 bases between. Germline lookup yields CDR1 DFQATT and CDR2 SNEGSKA (reference sequence). The CDR3 loop spans 13 amino acids. TCRdb's table, derived via immunoSEQ multiplex PCR, lists solely in-frame clones and lacks some. Here the sample spans under 350,000 clones, around 85% being singletons. The sequencing input was PBMCs or T cells enriched from blood (not recorded which). This chain uses TRBV20-1 with TRBJ1-5; D not certain. The sequence came from a middle-aged woman with acute COVID-19. CDR3 in DNA: TGCAGTGCTAGTCGGGGTTACAATCAGCCCCAGCATTTT. This codes for CSASRGYNQPQHF.